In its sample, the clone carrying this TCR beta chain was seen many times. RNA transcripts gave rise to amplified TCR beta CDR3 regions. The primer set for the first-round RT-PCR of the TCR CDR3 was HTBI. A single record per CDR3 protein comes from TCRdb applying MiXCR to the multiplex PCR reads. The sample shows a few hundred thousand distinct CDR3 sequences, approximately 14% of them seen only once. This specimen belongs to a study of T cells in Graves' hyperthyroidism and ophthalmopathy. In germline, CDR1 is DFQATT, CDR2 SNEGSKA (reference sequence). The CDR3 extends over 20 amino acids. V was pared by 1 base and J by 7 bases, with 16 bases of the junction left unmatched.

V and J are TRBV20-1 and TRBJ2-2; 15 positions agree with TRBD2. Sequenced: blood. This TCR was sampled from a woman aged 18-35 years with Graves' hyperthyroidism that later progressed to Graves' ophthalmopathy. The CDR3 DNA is TGCAGTGCTAGAGGCGCCTCGGGACTAGCGGGAGGTCATGGGATCGGGGAGCTGTTTTTT. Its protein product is CSARGASGLAGGHGIGELFF.